The 31 T cell receptor beta chains given below trace back to one sample, sequenced in a study of blood T cell repertoires in COVID-19. Sequenced by immunoSEQ multiplex PCR; TCRdb stores in-frame clones only, minus some. The data contain 300,000 to 450,000 clones, more than 70% of them singletons. Sequenced input: PBMCs or T cells enriched from blood (not recorded which). The receptor set was obtained from a woman aged 18 to 35 who had recovered from COVID-19.

The chain employs TRBV4-2 and TRBJ2-7, with D unclear. The V gene lost 0 bases and the J gene lost 3 bases, with 3 bases spanning the gap. Germline assignment: CDR1 LGHNA and CDR2 YNFKEQ. The CDR3 totals 12 residues. The CDR3 region has the DNA TGTGCCAGCAGCCAAGACAGCTACGAGCAGTACTTC. Protein: CASSQDSYEQYF.

This chain connects TRBV5-6 to TRBJ2-1; perhaps TRBD1 as D (6 bases). The germline V gene encodes CDR1 SGHDT and CDR2 YYEEEE. Trimming shortened V by 7 bases and J by 3 bases, and 14 bases separated the two germline ends. This CDR3 comprises 14 residues. The CDR3, as DNA: TGTGCCAGCGACCAGGGGCGGCGCTACAATGAGCAGTTCTTC. Its translation is CASDQGRRYNEQFF.

In the case of this clone: Relative to the germline gene, one junction end is altered; a read error may explain this. The chain employs TRBV7-7 and TRBJ2-5; 7 nucleotides agree with TRBD2. This CDR3 has 15 residues. Germline V lookup: CDR1 SSHAT, CDR2 FNYEAQ (reference sequence). CDR3 loop: CASSPTRGELETQYF. Written as DNA, the CDR3 is TGTGCTAGCAGCCCTACCCGGGGGGAATTAGAGACCCAGTACTTC. The variable domain in full, completed from reference TRBV7-7 and TRBJ2-5, reads GAGVSQSPRYKVTKRGQDVTLRCDPISSHATLYWYQQALGQGPEFLTYFNYEAQPDKSGLPSDRFSAERPEGSISTLTIQRTEQRDSAMYRCASSPTRGELETQYFGPGTRLLVL.

The chain recombines TRBV5-1 with TRBJ1-4, with TRBD1 matching over 8 bases. CDR3 length: 17 residues. Germline V gene data show CDR1 as SGHRS and CDR2 as YFSETQ. The V and J ends lost 0 bases and 8 bases, in that order; junction bases with no gene match: 12. The CDR3 coding sequence is TGCGCCAGCAGCTTGGCAATTCCCAGCAGGGGGCGAGAAAAACTGTTTTTT. Translating gives CASSLAIPSRGREKLFF. The full variable domain, its missing parts supplied by reference TRBV5-1 and TRBJ1-4, is KAGVTQTPRYLIKTRGQQVTLSCSPISGHRSVSWYQQTPGQGLQFLFEYFSETQRNKGNFPGRFSGRQFSNSRSEMNVSTLELGDSALYLCASSLAIPSRGREKLFFGSGTQLSVL.

The chain uses TRBV6-5 and TRBJ1-6, with 7 bases that match TRBD1. Germline V gene data show CDR1 as MNHEY and CDR2 as SVGAGI. V dropped 5 bases and J dropped 9; count of bases not matched to a gene: 10. This CDR3 is 15 amino acids long. The CDR3 region has the DNA TGTGCCAGCAGTCTGGACAGGCAGGGTGCTTCACCCCTCCACTTT. It yields the protein CASSLDRQGASPLHF.

This chain links TRBV15 with TRBJ2-3, with TRBD2 matching over 7 bases. The length of the CDR3 is 13 residues. CDR1 and CDR2 (germline): LNHNV, YYDKDF (reference sequence). After removal of 3 bases from V and 11 bases from J, the junction contained 8 bases not matched to a gene. This chain's CDR3 is CATSRDFTGGQYF. The DNA of the CDR3 is TGTGCCACCAGCAGGGATTTTACGGGAGGGCAGTATTTT.

The chain is built from TRBV19 and TRBJ1-4; D remains unclear. From germline, CDR1 is LNHDA and CDR2 SQIVND (reference sequence). V was clipped by 3 bases and J by 4 bases, with 9 bases between them. The CDR3 sequence is 14 residues long. The CDR3 sequence is CASSITGINEKLFF. In DNA, the CDR3 is TGTGCCAGTAGTATTACCGGGATTAATGAAAAACTGTTTTTT.

The chain couples TRBV11-3 to TRBJ2-7; 7 positions match TRBD1. V lost 5 bases to trimming and J lost 3 bases; unmatched junction nucleotides: 4. Looked up from germline, CDR1 is SGHNT and CDR2 is YENEEA. The CDR3 is 13 amino acids. The DNA for the CDR3 is TGTGCCAGCAGCCCCAGACAGGGCTACGAGCAGTACTTC. This sequence encodes CASSPRQGYEQYF.

CDR3 coding DNA: TGTGCCAGTAGTAGGACAGGGGGGCTTGTGGGATCACCCCTCCACTTT. This translates into CASSRTGGLVGSPLHF. This chain joins TRBV19 and TRBJ1-6; 10 bases are a match to TRBD1. The junction had 10 bases not matched to a gene; V was cut back by 4 bases and J by 10 bases. CDR1 LNHDA and CDR2 SQIVND come from the germline V gene (reference sequence). This CDR3 is built from 16 residues.

The chain couples TRBV7-2 to TRBJ2-1, with D maybe TRBD1 (5 bases). The V end was cut by 5 bases, the J end by 4 bases, with 12 bases between. Per germline, CDR1 SGHTA and CDR2 FQGNSA. The CDR3 runs 14 residues. The CDR3 here is CASSPRTKYNEQFF. The CDR3 DNA sequence: TGTGCCAGCAGCCCCCGGACAAAGTACAATGAGCAGTTCTTC.

The gene calls are TRBV12-3 or TRBV12-4 and TRBJ1-2, with D unresolved. This CDR3 spans 13 amino acids. The V and J ends lost 5 bases and 5 bases respectively, with 12 bases between them. This CDR3 is CASSMREPYGYTF. The CDR3 bases are TGTGCCAGCAGTATGAGGGAACCTTATGGCTACACCTTC.

The CDR3 DNA follows: TGCGCCAGCAGTACCTCGCGCCCCGGGGAGCTGTTTTTT. As protein: CASSTSRPGELFF. The chain uses TRBV10-1 and TRBJ2-2; D uncertain. The CDR3 consists of 13 residues. The ends were cut back, 5 bases at V and 6 bases at J, with 10 bases in the middle. CDR1 WNHNN and CDR2 SYGVQD come from the germline V gene (reference sequence).

The V and J genes are TRBV10-3 and TRBJ1-6; D remains unclear. The length of the CDR3 is 17 residues. V lost 4 bases, J lost 0 bases, and 13 bases lay in between. Germline lookup yields CDR1 ENHRY and CDR2 SYGVKD. The CDR3 reads CAISGTFGSSYNSPLHF. CDR3 nucleotide sequence: TGTGCCATCAGTGGGACCTTTGGGAGCTCCTATAATTCACCCCTCCACTTT.

The genes are TRBV5-6 and TRBJ2-7, with 7 bases lining up with TRBD1. The CDR3 is 15 amino acids. The V gene's germline CDR1 is SGHDT and CDR2 YYEEEE. J gave up 3 bases and V 0 bases, and 6 bases lay outside the gene matches. The CDR3 is CASSLGKGGFYEQYF. The DNA of the CDR3 is TGTGCCAGCAGCTTGGGAAAAGGGGGCTTCTACGAGCAGTACTTC.

The gene calls are TRBV5-4 and TRBJ2-5, with D perhaps TRBD2 (6 bases). Trimming removed 3 bases at V and 5 bases at J, with 17 bases between. Germline CDR1 reads SGHNT; CDR2 reads YYREEE (reference sequence). The length of the CDR3 is 15 residues. CDR3 sequence reads: CASSYRGSGMETQYF. CDR3 nucleotide sequence: TGTGCCAGCAGCTACCGGGGGTCGGGGATGGAGACCCAGTACTTC.

This chain links TRBV2 with TRBJ2-5, with TRBD1 as a possible D gene (7 bases). Per the germline V gene, CDR1 is SNHLY and CDR2 is FYNNEI. V gave up 4 bases and J gave up 3 bases, with 12 bases separating them. The CDR3 extends over 14 amino acids. For the CDR3, the DNA is TGTGCCAGCAGTGGCGGGACAGATGAAGAGACCCAGTACTTC. Its translation is CASSGGTDEETQYF.

The chain joins TRBV7-8 to TRBJ2-7; TRBD2 agrees at 7 bases. Per germline, CDR1 SGHVS and CDR2 FQNEAQ. The CDR3 loop spans 14 amino acids. V lost 5 bases and J lost 5; bases outside the gene matches: 9. CDR3 protein: CASSPHGGDHEQYF. The CDR3 DNA is TGTGCCAGCAGCCCCCATGGGGGGGACCACGAGCAGTACTTC.

The V gene is TRBV5-4, the J gene TRBJ2-7; D may be TRBD1 (5 bases). The CDR3 loop spans 13 amino acids. Trimming took 4 bases from V and 0 from J, leaving 8 bases between them. CDR1 SGHNT and CDR2 YYREEE come from the germline V gene (reference sequence). CDR3 sequence: CASSQTGSYEQYF. The DNA for the CDR3 is TGTGCCAGCAGCCAAACAGGCTCCTACGAGCAGTACTTC.

The chain recombines TRBV20-1 with TRBJ2-7, with a tentative D call TRBD2 (7 bases). Trimming pared 3 bases from V and 6 bases from J, leaving 15 bases between. CDR1 is DFQATT and CDR2 is SNEGSKA in the germline V gene (reference sequence). The CDR3 runs 13 residues. The CDR3 nucleotides are TGCAGTGCTAGTAAACGGGGGGCCGTCGAGCAGTACTTC. Protein sequence: CSASKRGAVEQYF.

V usage is TRBV3-1 (or the pseudogene TRBV3-2) and J usage is TRBJ2-6; 7 bases align to TRBD1. Germline V CDR1 and CDR2: LGHDT, YNNKEL (reference sequence). The ends lost 3 bases at V and 8 bases at J; junction bases unmatched: 13. This CDR3 comprises 17 residues. The CDR3: CASSHHRGLLGPNVLTF. CDR3 DNA sequence: TGTGCCAGCAGCCATCACAGGGGTCTTCTGGGGCCCAACGTCCTGACTTTC.

The rearrangement uses TRBV12-5 and TRBJ2-7; 7 nucleotides line up with TRBD1. This CDR3 has 15 amino acids. Looked up from germline, CDR1 is LGHNT and CDR2 is FRNRAP. V lost 2 bases to trimming and J lost 4 bases; unmatched junction nucleotides: 8. The CDR3 region has the DNA TGTGCTAGTGGTTTGACCGAGGGGACAGCATACGAGCAGTACTTC. Translating it yields CASGLTEGTAYEQYF.

The chain links TRBV3-1 (or the pseudogene TRBV3-2) to TRBJ2-3, with 9 bases lining up with TRBD1. With 4 bases clipped from V and 3 bases from J, the junction kept 5 bases outside the gene matches. The length of the CDR3 is 15 residues. The V gene's germline CDR1 is LGHDT and CDR2 YNNKEL (reference sequence). The CDR3 region has the DNA TGTGCCAGCAGCCCGGACAGGGGAGAGACAGATACGCAGTATTTT. As protein: CASSPDRGETDTQYF.

In its sample, this clone was seen once. The chain employs TRBV4-3 and TRBJ1-4, with TRBD1 matching over 8 bases. Per the germline V gene, CDR1 is LGHNA and CDR2 is YSLEER. The CDR3 sequence is 15 residues long. With V trimmed by 3 bases and J by 6 bases, 6 bases remained unmatched. CDR3 residues: CASSHRTGRDEKLFF. CDR3 nucleotide sequence: TGCGCCAGCAGCCACAGGACAGGGCGAGATGAAAAACTGTTTTTT.

The chain joins TRBV18 to TRBJ2-7; tentative D call: TRBD2 (6 bases). Trimming removed 1 base from V and 7 bases from J, with 8 bases in between. Germline V gene data show CDR1 as KGHSH and CDR2 as LQKENI. CDR3 length: 12 amino acids. CDR3 sequence reads: CASSPRGEEQYF. In DNA form, the CDR3 reads TGTGCCAGCTCACCACGGGGGGAAGAGCAGTACTTC.

Here the CDR3 reads CASSVPGAGWETQYF. CDR3 coding DNA: TGTGCCAGCAGCGTACCTGGGGCGGGGTGGGAGACCCAGTACTTC. J is TRBJ2-5 and V is TRBV5-4; maybe TRBD2 (6 bases). The germline V gene encodes CDR1 SGHNT and CDR2 YYREEE (reference sequence). This CDR3 spans 15 amino acids. Trimming took 4 bases from V and 5 from J, leaving 18 bases between them.

The gene calls are TRBV5-1 and TRBJ2-3; no firm D call. Germline CDR1 SGHRS, CDR2 YFSETQ. CDR3 length: 15 residues. The V end was cut by 0 bases, the J end by 0 bases, with 8 bases between. The CDR3 region has the DNA TGCGCCAGCAGCTTGGAGGCGGCTAGCACAGATACGCAGTATTTT. Translation: CASSLEAASTDTQYF.

This rearrangement joins TRBV7-6 to TRBJ2-5, with D possibly TRBD1 on 6 matching bases. Trimming left V 4 bases short and J 1 base short, with 13 bases between. CDR3 length: 15 amino acids. From germline, CDR1 is SGHVS and CDR2 FNYEAQ. In DNA, the CDR3 is TGTGCCAGCAGCTGGGAACAGGGATTCCAAGAGACCCAGTACTTC. It specifies CASSWEQGFQETQYF. The entire variable domain, with the rest obtained from reference TRBV7-6 and TRBJ2-5, is as follows: GAGVSQSPRYKVTKRGQDVALRCDPISGHVSLYWYRQALGQGPEFLTYFNYEAQQDKSGLPNDRFSAERPEGSISTLTIQRTEQRDSAMYRCASSWEQGFQETQYFGPGTRLLVL.

The chain links TRBV2 to TRBJ2-5; 10 bases are a match to TRBD2. This CDR3 has 15 residues. V shed 2 bases and J 5 bases; nucleotides not matched to a gene: 5. Germline loops: CDR1 SNHLY, CDR2 FYNNEI. The CDR3 sequence is CASSESGGAVETQYF. As DNA, the CDR3 is TGTGCCAGCAGTGAAAGCGGGGGGGCGGTGGAGACCCAGTACTTC.

The chain combines TRBV4-1 with TRBJ1-1, with D possibly TRBD1 on 5 matching bases. V lost 4 bases to trimming and J lost 4 bases, with 10 bases between them. The CDR3 extends over 13 amino acids. The V gene's germline CDR1 is MGHRA and CDR2 YSYEKL. The CDR3, as DNA: TGCGCCAGCAGCCTGGGGGGTGGCACTGAAGCTTTCTTT. This encodes CASSLGGGTEAFF.

A word on this clone: Other DNA sequences in this specimen translate into the identical CDR3. The chain employs TRBV3-1 (or the pseudogene TRBV3-2) and TRBJ1-1; 7 bases line up with TRBD1. This CDR3 region has 14 residues. Losses at the gene ends were 1 base for V and 4 bases for J; bases not matched to a gene: 3. The germline V gene has CDR1 LGHDT and CDR2 YNNKEL (reference sequence). CDR3: CASSQGQGLTEAFF. The CDR3 nucleotides are TGTGCCAGCAGCCAAGGACAGGGCCTCACTGAAGCTTTCTTT.

The chain employs TRBV9 and TRBJ2-7; D is perhaps TRBD1 (6 bases). V lost 0 bases and J 6 bases, leaving 25 bases between the germline ends. Germline assignment: CDR1 SGDLS and CDR2 YYNGEE. This CDR3 spans 18 amino acids. CDR3 amino acids: CASSVEREKGGRGAEQYF. The DNA of the CDR3 is TGTGCCAGCAGCGTAGAAAGGGAAAAAGGTGGCAGGGGTGCCGAGCAGTACTTC.